This T cell receptor (beta chain) was retrieved from a study of blood T cell repertoires in COVID-19. Study overall: Nucleic acid was either cDNA or gDNA, and it came from T cells, B-cell-depleted T cells, or PBMCs.

TCRdb's table, derived via immunoSEQ multiplex PCR, lists solely in-frame clones and lacks some. This table holds 200,000 to 250,000 clones, about nine tenths found once. Participant-reported clinical history was the basis for cohort assignment. The CDR3 is 15 amino acids. Germline V gene lookup returns CDR1 KGHSH and CDR2 LQKENI. Trimming took 3 bases from V and 3 from J; bases not matched to a gene: 7. The rearrangement uses TRBV18 and TRBJ2-7, with 8 positions matching TRBD1. Input material: PBMCs or T cells enriched from blood (not recorded which). This TCR came from a woman aged 50 to 60 in a cohort exposed to, infected with or recovered from COVID-19 (not recorded which). The chain's CDR3 is CASSPRTGPVYEQYF. The CDR3 DNA reads TGTGCCAGCTCACCGCGGACAGGGCCGGTCTACGAGCAGTACTTC.